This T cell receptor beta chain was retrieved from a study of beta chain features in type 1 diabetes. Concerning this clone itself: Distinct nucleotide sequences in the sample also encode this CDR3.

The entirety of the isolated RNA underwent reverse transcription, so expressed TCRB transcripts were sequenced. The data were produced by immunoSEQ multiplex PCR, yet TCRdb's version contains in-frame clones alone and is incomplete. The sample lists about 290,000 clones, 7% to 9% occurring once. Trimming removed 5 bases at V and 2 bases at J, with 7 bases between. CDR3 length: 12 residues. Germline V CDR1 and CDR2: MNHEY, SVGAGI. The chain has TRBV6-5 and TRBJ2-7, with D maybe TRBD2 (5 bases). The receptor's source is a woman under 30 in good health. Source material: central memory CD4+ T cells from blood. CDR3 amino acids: CASSGRAYEQYF. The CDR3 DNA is TGTGCCAGCAGTGGGCGGGCCTACGAGCAGTACTTC.